The 3 T cell receptor beta chains in this list originate from one sample, sequenced in a study of blood T cell repertoires in COVID-19. Only in-frame clones appear in the TCRdb table, and some are missing; sequencing was by immunoSEQ multiplex PCR. Counted here are tens of thousands of clones, approximately 88% occurring once; the ten biggest clones make up over 9%. Sequenced input: peripheral blood. The receptors come from a human donor in a cohort sampled during active COVID-19.

This clone was seen a few times. This chain links TRBV19 with TRBJ1-1; 8 positions agree with TRBD1. With V trimmed by 5 bases and J by 2 bases, 10 bases remained unmatched. This CDR3 spans 16 amino acids. The germline V gene encodes CDR1 LNHDA and CDR2 SQIVND (reference sequence). The CDR3 protein is CASSPRTGLINTEAFF. The DNA of the CDR3 is TGTGCCAGTAGTCCCCGGACAGGGCTGATCAACACTGAAGCTTTCTTT.

A few counts support this clone. The rearrangement uses TRBV3-1 (or the pseudogene TRBV3-2) and TRBJ2-5; D ambiguous. The CDR3 covers 12 residues. Trimming shortened V by 0 bases and J by 5 bases, and 4 bases separated the two germline ends. CDR1 and CDR2 (germline): LGHDT, YNNKEL (reference sequence). CDR3 protein: CASSQDLETQYF. CDR3 DNA sequence: TGTGCCAGCAGCCAAGACTTGGAGACCCAGTACTTC.

The chain recombines TRBV7-2 with TRBJ2-1; tentatively, D is TRBD2 (7 bases). The germline V and J ends were trimmed by 4 bases and 7 bases, with 17 bases remaining between them. This CDR3 contains 15 residues. Germline V CDR1 and CDR2: SGHTA, FQGNSA. CDR3 protein: CASSSSGGFRNEQFF. The CDR3 DNA follows: TGTGCCAGCAGCTCCTCGGGGGGCTTTCGGAATGAGCAGTTCTTC.